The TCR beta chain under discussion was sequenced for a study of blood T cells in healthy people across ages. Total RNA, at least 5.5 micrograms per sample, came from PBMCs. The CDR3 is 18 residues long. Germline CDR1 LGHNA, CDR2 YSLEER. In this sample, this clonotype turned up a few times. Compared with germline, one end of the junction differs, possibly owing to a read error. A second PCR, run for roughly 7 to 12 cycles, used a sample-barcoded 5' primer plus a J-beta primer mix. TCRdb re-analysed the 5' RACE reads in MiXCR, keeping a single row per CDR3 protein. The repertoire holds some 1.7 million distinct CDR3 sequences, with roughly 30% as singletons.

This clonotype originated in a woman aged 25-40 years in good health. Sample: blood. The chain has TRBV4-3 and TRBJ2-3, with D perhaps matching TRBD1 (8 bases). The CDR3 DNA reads TGCACCAGCAGCCCGGACAGGGTGCTAGCGGCCGGCACAGATACGCAGTATTTT. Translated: CTSSPDRVLAAGTDTQYF.